The 6 T cell receptor beta chains listed next were all sequenced from one sample in a study of somatic mutations in cytotoxic T cells in rheumatoid arthritis. Profiling relied on immunoSEQ multiplex PCR, and the TCRdb table lists in-frame clones only, not all of them. The table has tens of thousands of clones, approximately 80% seen once. Sequencing used CD8+ T cells sorted from blood. Receptors originate from a man aged 40-49 years in good health.

The chain uses TRBV30 and TRBJ1-5; 7 positions agree with TRBD1. CDR3 length equals 15 residues. Germline V gene data show CDR1 as GTSNPN and CDR2 as SVGIG (reference sequence). V lost 2 bases and J lost 3; bases outside the gene matches: 7. The CDR3 sequence: CAWSPGTATNQPQHF. CDR3 DNA: TGTGCCTGGAGTCCCGGGACAGCCACCAATCAGCCCCAGCATTTT.

This clone was recorded once. V is TRBV30 and J is TRBJ2-2; tentatively, D is TRBD1 or TRBD2 (7 bases each). The V gene lost 7 bases and the J gene lost 6 bases, with 15 bases spanning the gap. The CDR3 has 13 residues. Germline loops: CDR1 GTSNPN, CDR2 SVGIG (reference sequence). This chain's CDR3 is CAYPGGGPGELFF. The DNA for the CDR3 is TGTGCCTACCCAGGGGGGGGCCCCGGGGAGCTGTTTTTT.

V is TRBV6-5 and J is TRBJ1-1; D call uncertain. The CDR3 totals 14 residues. Germline lookup yields CDR1 MNHEY and CDR2 SVGAGI. V was shortened by 4 bases and J by 0 bases, with 9 bases between the two germline ends. For the CDR3, the DNA is TGTGCCAGCAGTTCCCCCTCGATGAACACTGAAGCTTTCTTT. Encoded protein: CASSSPSMNTEAFF.

J is TRBJ2-7 and V is TRBV30, with D unresolved. The V and J ends lost 2 bases and 3 bases respectively, with 11 bases between them. CDR1 is GTSNPN, CDR2 SVGIG, per germline (reference sequence). This CDR3 comprises 13 residues. The CDR3: CAWSRRLFYEQYF. The CDR3 DNA reads TGTGCCTGGAGTCGCAGGCTTTTCTACGAGCAGTACTTC.

CDR3 sequence reads: CASSSQGRYNEQFF. Written as DNA, the CDR3 is TGTGCCAGCAGCTCCCAGGGGAGGTACAATGAGCAGTTCTTC. V is TRBV11-2 and J is TRBJ2-1; D is tentatively TRBD1 or TRBD2 (6 bases each). V was pared by 4 bases and J by 4 bases, with 11 bases between. The CDR3 extends over 14 amino acids. Per germline, CDR1 SGHAT and CDR2 FQNNGV.

The chain has TRBV7-6 and TRBJ1-5, with 10 nucleotides matching TRBD1. The CDR3 spans 17 residues. Unmatched junction bases numbered 11, after V lost 5 bases and J lost 4 bases. CDR1 and CDR2 (germline): SGHVS, FNYEAQ. CDR3 DNA: TGTGCCAGCAGCCCCGGAATTAGACAGGGGGCTAATCAGCCCCAGCATTTT. This codes for CASSPGIRQGANQPQHF.